This is a list of T cell receptor beta chains from one sample in a study of T cell repertoires in cytomegalovirus infection. A single record per CDR3 protein comes from TCRdb applying MiXCR to the reads. The sample gives 350,000 to 550,000 distinct CDR3 sequences, approximately 33% of which show up once; around 15% is in the top ten. Material: PBMCs. The receptors were gathered from a human donor in good health (CMV status not recorded). Some clones in this sample may be carry-over from other donors' samples. Each CDR3 is given without its conserved first and last residue.

CDR3: ASSLVNSNQPQH
V: TRBV7-8

CDR3: ASRGGPSSYEQY
V: TRBV28

CDR3: ASSLAGTGFINIQY
V: TRBV5-6

CDR3: ASSQDTSGTVSYEQY
V: TRBV4-1

CDR3: ASSLNRGHQPQH
V: TRBV12-3/TRBV12-4

CDR3: ASSYLVGSTEDF
V: TRBV6-6

CDR3: ASSGSQGAGSPLH
V: TRBV6-1

CDR3: ASSTAGTLKSYEQY
V: TRBV27

CDR3: ATSSPGTGGPETQY
V: TRBV15

CDR3: ASSADNRVGYT
V: TRBV25-1

CDR3: ATSSPRTGTDEKLF
V: TRBV15

CDR3: ASSLYQTSASYEQY
V: TRBV4-1

CDR3: ASSSYSGTGYNEQF
V: TRBV7-8

CDR3: ASSSLGSTSGNTEAF
V: TRBV18

CDR3: ASSWTSGGTDTQY
V: TRBV7-9

CDR3: ASSLGFTAKDTDTQY
V: TRBV7-6

CDR3: ASSWDRAGELF
V: TRBV7-6

CDR3: ASNLGARYNEQF
V: TRBV5-6

CDR3: ASSVGVNSGNTIY
V: TRBV6-8

CDR3: ASSSGQGRIGEKLF
V: TRBV7-6

CDR3: ASSLAPTGGTEAF
V: TRBV5-1

CDR3: ASSLGPGEQY
V: TRBV7-6

CDR3: ASSFGGAGQPQH
V: TRBV28

CDR3: ASSPRDSWAGANVLT
V: TRBV28

CDR3: ASSPTGDGANVLT
V: TRBV28

CDR3: ASSQGGITEAF
V: TRBV3-1

CDR3: ASSEFEGGVTEAF
V: TRBV2

CDR3: ASSLAFAVGEQY
V: TRBV7-6

CDR3: ASSFQDLNTEAF
V: TRBV7-8

CDR3: SAENIGPNSNQPQH
V: TRBV20-1

CDR3: ASMGGRGRGKAKNIQY
V: TRBV6-1

CDR3: ASSFGNSPLH
V: TRBV12-3/TRBV12-4

CDR3: ASSTKGLAGVQETQY
V: TRBV7-9

CDR3: ASSQGHRPEAF
V: TRBV4-1

CDR3: ASKSGLAGGLLYNEQF
V: TRBV2

CDR3: ASSRQTDTQY
V: TRBV11-2

CDR3: ASSLEGHKAF
V: TRBV19

CDR3: ASSLRQGNEGAQH
V: TRBV28

CDR3: ASSLAFDRSYEQY
V: TRBV7-2

CDR3: ASSRPGTGYNEQF
V: TRBV12-3/TRBV12-4

CDR3: ASSFGTAEQY
V: TRBV11-2

CDR3: ASSSPNNEQF
V: TRBV7-2

CDR3: SAPGRSEDF
V: TRBV29-1

CDR3: ASSTRDRGLEKLF
V: TRBV5-4

CDR3: ASSVGASPEAF
V: TRBV9

CDR3: ASSPTRRLGEQY
V: TRBV5-6

CDR3: ASRSRPGHNQPQH
V: TRBV28

CDR3: ASSLAATPQGADTQY
V: TRBV27

CDR3: ASSYWQANTGELF
V: TRBV6-5

CDR3: ASNSDRANSPLH
V: TRBV28

CDR3: ASSQDPPGSYGYT
V: TRBV3-1

CDR3: ASSLEVAGRADTQY
V: TRBV11-2

CDR3: ASSLARVAGPAPLH
V: TRBV7-2

CDR3: ASSSGGPGALEQAF
V: TRBV5-4